The 3 T cell receptor beta chains given below trace back to one sample, sequenced in a study of shared clonotypes between healthy human individuals. Method: immunoSEQ multiplex PCR; TCRdb's copy keeps in-frame clones and lacks some. The sample includes some 1,100,000 clones, 75% to 80% seen only once; the top ten take about 0.52%. The sequenced sample consisted of memory CD4+ T cells from PBMCs. Sample subset: CD45RA-negative fraction. These receptors originate from a man aged 18 to 35 in good health. Some clones in this sample may be carry-over from other donors' samples.

CDR3 sequence: CAISERLTRSDTQYF. The CDR3 nucleotides read TGTGCCATCAGTGAGCGACTAACTAGGTCAGATACGCAGTATTTT. The chain joins TRBV10-3 to TRBJ2-3, with D possibly TRBD2 on 5 matching bases. The CDR3 is made up of 15 amino acids. Germline CDR1 reads ENHRY; CDR2 reads SYGVKD. Trimming cost V 2 bases and J 4 bases, with 13 bases left between them.

V and J are TRBV20-1 and TRBJ2-7; maybe TRBD1 (5 bases). The V gene's germline CDR1 is DFQATT and CDR2 SNEGSKA (reference sequence). Trimming left V 5 bases short and J 7 bases short, with 12 bases between. This CDR3 is built from 11 residues. The CDR3 DNA reads TGCAGTGCTCCAAGGGGTTTGGAGCAGTACTTC. As protein: CSAPRGLEQYF.

CDR3 sequence reads: CASTEITQETQYF. CDR3 DNA sequence: TGTGCCAGCACGGAGATCACCCAAGAGACCCAGTACTTC. The V and J genes are TRBV28 and TRBJ2-5, with D unresolved. V was shortened by 7 bases and J by 1 base, with 10 bases between the two germline ends. CDR1 is MDHEN, CDR2 SYDVKM, per germline. The CDR3 length is 13 residues. Variable domain in full (rest from reference TRBV28 and TRBJ2-5): DVKVTQSSRYLVKRTGEKVFLECVQDMDHENMFWYRQDPGLGLRLIYFSYDVKMKEKGDIPEGYSVSREKKERFSLILESASTNQTSMYLCASTEITQETQYFGPGTRLLVL.